This is a list of T cell receptor beta chains from one sample in a study of T cell responses to AZD1222 COVID-19 vaccine. The repertoire was sequenced with immunoSEQ multiplex PCR; TCRdb's copy has only in-frame clones and lacks some. The data hold approximately 65,000 clones, with over 60% observed a single time. Sequencing was performed on peripheral blood, taken on day 0 of AZD1222 vaccination. Receptors were obtained from an adult in good health. The CDR3 runs from the conserved cysteine through the conserved F or W. Each record gives: D gene, CDR3 length, clone size, V gene, J gene, CDR3 DNA, CDR3 protein. The D gene is left open where the match is weak. Where a row states a size, it is once, few, many or the class of an expanded clone; other rows omit it.

D: .; length: 14; size: .; V: TRBV6-1; J: TRBJ2-5; DNA: TGTGCCAGCAGTGAATTTCCCAGCAGGGAGACCCAGTACTTC; CDR3: CASSEFPSRETQYF
D: .; length: 15; size: few; V: TRBV30; J: TRBJ1-6; DNA: TGTGCCTGGAGTGTCCAGGCCCCGGGCAATTCACCCCTCCACTTT; CDR3: CAWSVQAPGNSPLHF
D: TRBD1; length: 12; size: .; V: TRBV2; J: TRBJ1-2; DNA: TGTGCCAGCAGGGCAGGGGGTCAAGGCTACACCTTC; CDR3: CASRAGGQGYTF
D: .; length: 14; size: .; V: TRBV11-2; J: TRBJ2-1; DNA: TGTGCCAGCAGCTTATTTAGAGGGTACCATGAGCAGTTCTTC; CDR3: CASSLFRGYHEQFF
D: .; length: 16; size: once; V: TRBV4-3; J: TRBJ1-6; DNA: TGCGCCAGCAGCCAAGTAGTTGTCAGTTATAATTCACCCCTCCACTTT; CDR3: CASSQVVVSYNSPLHF
D: .; length: 14; size: few; V: TRBV7-9; J: TRBJ1-2; DNA: TGTGCCAGCAGCCGCCGTCCAGGGAACTATGGCTACACCTTC; CDR3: CASSRRPGNYGYTF
D: TRBD1; length: 14; size: few; V: TRBV4-1; J: TRBJ2-5; DNA: TGCGCCAGCAGCCAAACAGGGGGCGCGGAGACCCAGTACTTC; CDR3: CASSQTGGAETQYF
D: .; length: 15; size: many; V: TRBV13; J: TRBJ2-2; DNA: TGTGCCAGCAGCTTAGAGGGTTGGGACACCGGGGAGCTGTTTTTT; CDR3: CASSLEGWDTGELFF
D: TRBD1; length: 14; size: .; V: TRBV3-1/TRBV3-2; J: TRBJ1-4; DNA: TGTGCCAGCAGCAACCGGGACAGGGGTCAAAAACTGTTTTTT; CDR3: CASSNRDRGQKLFF
D: .; length: 15; size: .; V: TRBV6-4; J: TRBJ2-3; DNA: TGTGCCAGCAGTGAGGCGCAGGGTGGGACAGATACGCAGTATTTT; CDR3: CASSEAQGGTDTQYF
D: .; length: 16; size: few; V: TRBV19; J: TRBJ1-5; DNA: TGTGCAGCTAACCGGGACGCCACTTATAGCAATCAGCCCCAGCATTTT; CDR3: CAANRDATYSNQPQHF
D: .; length: 14; size: .; V: TRBV5-1; J: TRBJ2-7; DNA: TGCGCCAGCAGACAGGTGTACTCCTCCTACGAGCAGTACTTC; CDR3: CASRQVYSSYEQYF
D: TRBD2; length: 17; size: .; V: TRBV3-1/TRBV3-2; J: TRBJ2-5; DNA: TGTGCCACCTCAGTGGTCCTAGGCGGGGGGTTCCAAGAGACCCAGTACTTC; CDR3: CATSVVLGGGFQETQYF
D: .; length: 14; size: .; V: TRBV11-2; J: TRBJ2-3; DNA: TGTGCCAGCAGCTTATCGTCTGGCACAGATACGCAGTATTTT; CDR3: CASSLSSGTDTQYF
D: TRBD2; length: 15; size: .; V: TRBV13; J: TRBJ2-7; DNA: TGTGCCAGCAGCTTTAGCGGGGGGAGCTCCTACGAGCAGTACTTC; CDR3: CASSFSGGSSYEQYF